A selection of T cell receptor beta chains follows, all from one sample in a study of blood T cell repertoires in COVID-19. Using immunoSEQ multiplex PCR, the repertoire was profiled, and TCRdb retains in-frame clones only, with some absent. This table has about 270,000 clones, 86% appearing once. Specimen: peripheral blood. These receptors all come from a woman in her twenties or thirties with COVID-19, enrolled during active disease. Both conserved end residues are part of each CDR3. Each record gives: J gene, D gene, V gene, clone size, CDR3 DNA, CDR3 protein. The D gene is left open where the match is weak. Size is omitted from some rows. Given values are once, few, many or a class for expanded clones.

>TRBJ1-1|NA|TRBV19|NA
TGTGCCAGTAGTGCGGGGAGTCTCCAAGCTTTCTTT
CASSAGSLQAFF
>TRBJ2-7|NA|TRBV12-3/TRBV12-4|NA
TGTGCCAGCAGTAATCCAGGGCCCTACGAGCAGTACTTC
CASSNPGPYEQYF
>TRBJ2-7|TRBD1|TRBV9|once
TGTGCCAGCAGCGTCGACAGGGACTACGAGCAGTACTTC
CASSVDRDYEQYF
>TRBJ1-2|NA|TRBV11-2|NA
TGTGCCAGCAGCTTAGGGGGGGGTGTACAGGACGGCTACACCTTC
CASSLGGGVQDGYTF
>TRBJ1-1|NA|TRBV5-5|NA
TGTGCCAGCAGCAGGAGGGAAGCCGCGCAGCTACTGAACACTGAAGCTTTCTTT
CASSRREAAQLLNTEAFF
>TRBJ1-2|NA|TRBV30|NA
TGTGCCTGGAGGGAGGGGTCATCCGGGACGGGCTACACCTTC
CAWREGSSGTGYTF
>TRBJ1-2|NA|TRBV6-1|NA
TGTGCCAGCAGTGACGCGGGGGGCTACACCTTC
CASSDAGGYTF
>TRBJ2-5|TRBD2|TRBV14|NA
TGTGCCAGCAGCCAATCTGGTCAACTAGCGGGGGCTGAAGAGACCCAGTACTTC
CASSQSGQLAGAEETQYF
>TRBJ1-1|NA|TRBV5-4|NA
TGTGCCAGCAGATCAACCCATTCGAGAACTGAAGCTTTCTTT
CASRSTHSRTEAFF
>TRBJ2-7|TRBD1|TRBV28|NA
TGTGCCAGCAGTCCCTACAGGGGGCAAGGTTATGAGCAGTACTTC
CASSPYRGQGYEQYF
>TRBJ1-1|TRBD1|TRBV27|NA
TGTGCCAGCAGCCTGGGACAGGGGGCGGGGTACACTGAAGCTTTCTTT
CASSLGQGAGYTEAFF
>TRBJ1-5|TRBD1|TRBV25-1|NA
TGTGCCAGCAGGGGACAGGGGTTCAATCAGCCCCAGCATTTT
CASRGQGFNQPQHF
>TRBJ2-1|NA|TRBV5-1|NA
TGCGCCAGCAGCTTGGCGGTTTTGCGTCAGGGCTACAATGAGCAGTTCTTC
CASSLAVLRQGYNEQFF
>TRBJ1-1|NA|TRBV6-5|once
TGTGCCAGCAGTTACGGGGCAGGTGAAGCTTTCTTT
CASSYGAGEAFF
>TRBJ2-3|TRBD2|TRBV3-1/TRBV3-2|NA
TGTGCCAGCAGCCTCGGGGGGAATACGCAGTATTTT
CASSLGGNTQYF
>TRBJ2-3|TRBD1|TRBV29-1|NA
TGCAGCGGACAGGGTTTCCCCAAGGGCCCAGATACGCAGTATTTT
CSGQGFPKGPDTQYF
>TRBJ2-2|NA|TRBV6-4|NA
TGTGCCAGCAGTGAGACTCATTCTGGTGGTCAGCCGAACACCGGGGAGCTGTTTTTT
CASSETHSGGQPNTGELFF
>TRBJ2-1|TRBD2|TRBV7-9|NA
TGTGCCAGCATCCCGACTAGCAGGAGCGAGCAGTTCTTC
CASIPTSRSEQFF
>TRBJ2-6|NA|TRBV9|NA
TGTGCCAGCAGCGTAGCCGGGACACCCTCTGGGGCCAACGTCCTGACTTTC
CASSVAGTPSGANVLTF
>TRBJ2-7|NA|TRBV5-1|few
TGCGCCAGCAGCTTGGACTGGGCCAACGAGCAGTACTTC
CASSLDWANEQYF
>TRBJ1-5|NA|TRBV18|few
TGTGCCAGCTCACGTGACGGAGATCAGCCCCAGCATTTT
CASSRDGDQPQHF
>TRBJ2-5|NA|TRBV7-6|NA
TGTGCCAGCAGCTTAGGCTTACAGGGCCTAAAAGAGACCCAGTACTTC
CASSLGLQGLKETQYF
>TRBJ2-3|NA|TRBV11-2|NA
TGTGCCAGCAGCTTAGTCTCGGGTAGGCCGCAGTATTTT
CASSLVSGRPQYF
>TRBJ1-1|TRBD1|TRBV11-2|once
TGTGCCAGCAGCCCTTTCCACAGGGGGACTGAAGCTTTCTTT
CASSPFHRGTEAFF
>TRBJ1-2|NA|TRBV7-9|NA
TGTGCCAGCAACGGGCAGGACAGCCTCTATGGCTACACCTTC
CASNGQDSLYGYTF
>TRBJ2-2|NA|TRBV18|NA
TGTGCCAGCTACGGCGGGGGCGCGAGCACCGGGGAGCTGTTTTTT
CASYGGGASTGELFF
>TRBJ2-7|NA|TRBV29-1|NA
TGCAGCGTGAGAGCTACCTACGAGCAGTACTTC
CSVRATYEQYF
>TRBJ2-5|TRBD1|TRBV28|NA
TGTGCCAGCAGCGCCGGGACAGGGCCCAAGACCCAGTACTTC
CASSAGTGPKTQYF
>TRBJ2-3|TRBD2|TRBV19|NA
TGTGCCAGTAGTCCAGCGGGGGGGCCAGGGGATACGCAGTATTTT
CASSPAGGPGDTQYF
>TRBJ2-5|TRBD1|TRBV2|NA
TGTGCCAGCAGTGAGAGTATTGGGGACAGGGGGACCCAAGAGACCCAGTACTTC
CASSESIGDRGTQETQYF
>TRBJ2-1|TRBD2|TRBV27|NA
TGTGCCACCCTGAGCGGGGGAGGCAATGAGCAGTTCTTC
CATLSGGGNEQFF
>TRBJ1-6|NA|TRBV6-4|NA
TGTGCCAGCAGAGAGGGTGTTGGTAATTCACCCCTCCACTTT
CASREGVGNSPLHF
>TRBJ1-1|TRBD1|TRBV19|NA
TGTGCCAGTAGTACGACAGGGGGGGGTATGAACACTGAAGCTTTCTTT
CASSTTGGGMNTEAFF
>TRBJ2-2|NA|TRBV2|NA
TGTGCCAGCCTAAGAGACAGGCATTCTACCGGGGAGCTGTTTTTT
CASLRDRHSTGELFF
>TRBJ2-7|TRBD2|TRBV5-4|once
TGTGCCAGCAGTGTGCGGGGCGGGGGGAGCTCCTACGAGCAGTACTTC
CASSVRGGGSSYEQYF
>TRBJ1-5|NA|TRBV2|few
TGTGCCAGCAGTGAAGGGACAGCCCCGTATCAGCCCCAGCATTTT
CASSEGTAPYQPQHF
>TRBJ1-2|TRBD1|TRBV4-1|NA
TGCGCCAGCAGCCAAGAGTCGCCAGGGGGCCACTATGGCTACACCTTC
CASSQESPGGHYGYTF
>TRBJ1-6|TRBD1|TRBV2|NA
TGTGCCAGCACTCGACAGGGGGGGCGGTCACCCCTCCACTTT
CASTRQGGRSPLHF
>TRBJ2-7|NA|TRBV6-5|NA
TGTGCCAGCAGTCGTACGTACAGGGATCCTTACGAGCAGTACTTC
CASSRTYRDPYEQYF
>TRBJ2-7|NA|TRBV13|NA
TGTGCCAGCAGCCCTGCCATGTCACGGGGCGAGCAGTACTTC
CASSPAMSRGEQYF
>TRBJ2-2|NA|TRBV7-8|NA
TGTGCCAGCACCCCCGACTCGGACAGAGGGCCCGGGGAGCTGTTTTTT
CASTPDSDRGPGELFF
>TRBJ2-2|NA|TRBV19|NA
TGTGCCAGTAGTATCGAGTATCCCGGGGAGCTGTTTTTT
CASSIEYPGELFF
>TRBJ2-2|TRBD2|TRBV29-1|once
TGCAGCGTTTTGCCAGCGGGGGAAGGGACCGGGGAGCTGTTTTTT
CSVLPAGEGTGELFF
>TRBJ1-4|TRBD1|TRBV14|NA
TGTGCCAGCAGCCAAGCCCGCGGGACAGCATATGCAACTAATGAAAAACTGTTTTTT
CASSQARGTAYATNEKLFF
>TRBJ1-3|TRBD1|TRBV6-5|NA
TGTGCCAGCAGTAACCTACAGGGGGCGAACACCATATATTTT
CASSNLQGANTIYF
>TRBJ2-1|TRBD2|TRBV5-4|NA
TGTGCCAGCAGTCAGGGACTAGCGGGGCCCGATGAGCAGTTCTTC
CASSQGLAGPDEQFF
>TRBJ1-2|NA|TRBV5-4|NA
TGTGCCAGCACCCCCGGGTCCGGCAATGGCTACACCTTC
CASTPGSGNGYTF
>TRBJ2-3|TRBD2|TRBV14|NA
TGTGCCAGCGGCAGAGGGACTAACACAGATACGCAGTATTTT
CASGRGTNTDTQYF
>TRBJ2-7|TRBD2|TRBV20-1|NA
TGCAGTGCTAGTGCGGGGGGGGCCTACGAGCAGTACTTC
CSASAGGAYEQYF
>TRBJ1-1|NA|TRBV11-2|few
TGTGCCAGCAGCTTAGTCCAGGCAGGAGAAGCTTTCTTT
CASSLVQAGEAFF
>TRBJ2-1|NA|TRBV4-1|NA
TGCGCCAGCAGCCAGGCATACAATGAGCAGTTCTTC
CASSQAYNEQFF
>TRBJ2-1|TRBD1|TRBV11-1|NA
TGTGCCAGCAGCTTAAATCGGGACAGGAACAATGAGCAGTTCTTC
CASSLNRDRNNEQFF